This T cell receptor (beta chain) was profiled in a study of T cell repertoires in cytomegalovirus infection. Study-wide background: The study used recently identified HLA-C-restricted and well-studied HLA-B-restricted CMV epitopes.

V gave up 5 bases and J gave up 4 bases; unmatched junction bases: 10. The CDR3 is 15 amino acids. Germline V gives CDR1 LNHDA, CDR2 SQIVND (reference sequence). About this clonotype itself: The target antigen is unknown.

Each CDR3 protein is one row after TCRdb ran MiXCR on the reads. Of about 920,000 distinct CDR3 sequences in the sample, roughly 30% were seen once. The sequenced sample was cultured CD8+ T cells from PBMCs, obtained from culture after CMV antigen stimulation. The receptor was isolated from a human donor in good health (CMV status not recorded). Some clones in this sample may be carry-over from other donors' samples. This rearrangement joins TRBV19 to TRBJ1-2; 7 bases line up with TRBD1. CDR3 in amino acids: CASSPRTGSTYGYTF. For the CDR3, the DNA is TGTGCCAGTAGTCCGCGGACAGGATCTACCTATGGCTACACCTTC.